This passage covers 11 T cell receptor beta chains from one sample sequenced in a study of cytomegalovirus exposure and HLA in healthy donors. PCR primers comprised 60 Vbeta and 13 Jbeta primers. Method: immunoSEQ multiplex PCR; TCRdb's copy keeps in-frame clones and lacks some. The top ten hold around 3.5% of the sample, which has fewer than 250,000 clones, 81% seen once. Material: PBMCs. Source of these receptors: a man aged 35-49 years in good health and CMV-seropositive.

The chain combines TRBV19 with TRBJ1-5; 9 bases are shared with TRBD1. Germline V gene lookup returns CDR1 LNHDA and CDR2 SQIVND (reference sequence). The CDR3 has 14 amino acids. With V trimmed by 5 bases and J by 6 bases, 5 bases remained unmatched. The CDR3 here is CASSPTGGGQPQHF. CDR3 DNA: TGTGCCAGTAGTCCGACAGGGGGAGGTCAGCCCCAGCATTTT.

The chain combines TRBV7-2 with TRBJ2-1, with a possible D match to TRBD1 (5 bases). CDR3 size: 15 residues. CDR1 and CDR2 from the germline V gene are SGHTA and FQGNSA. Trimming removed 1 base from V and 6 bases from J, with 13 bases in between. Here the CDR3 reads CASSLVDTQSNEQFF. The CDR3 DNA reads TGTGCCAGCAGCTTAGTGGACACCCAATCCAATGAGCAGTTCTTC.

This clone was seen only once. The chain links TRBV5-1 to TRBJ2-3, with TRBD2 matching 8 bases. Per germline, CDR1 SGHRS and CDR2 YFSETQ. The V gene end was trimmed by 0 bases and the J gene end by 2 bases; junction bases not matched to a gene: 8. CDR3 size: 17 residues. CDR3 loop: CASSLARGGLDTDTQYF. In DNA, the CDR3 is TGCGCCAGCAGCTTGGCCCGGGGGGGGCTGGACACAGATACGCAGTATTTT.

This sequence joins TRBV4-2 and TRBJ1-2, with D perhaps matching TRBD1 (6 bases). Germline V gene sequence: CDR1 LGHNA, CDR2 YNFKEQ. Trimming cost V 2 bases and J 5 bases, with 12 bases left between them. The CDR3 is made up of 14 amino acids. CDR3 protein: CASSQPGVWYGYTF. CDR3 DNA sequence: TGTGCCAGCAGCCAACCAGGGGTGTGGTATGGCTACACCTTC.

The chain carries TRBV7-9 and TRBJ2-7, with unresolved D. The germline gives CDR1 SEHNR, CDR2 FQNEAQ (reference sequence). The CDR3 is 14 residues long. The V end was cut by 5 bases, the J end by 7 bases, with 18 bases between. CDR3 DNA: TGTGCCAGCAGCCCTTCACATTCAGGTTGGGAGCAGTACTTC. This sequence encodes CASSPSHSGWEQYF.

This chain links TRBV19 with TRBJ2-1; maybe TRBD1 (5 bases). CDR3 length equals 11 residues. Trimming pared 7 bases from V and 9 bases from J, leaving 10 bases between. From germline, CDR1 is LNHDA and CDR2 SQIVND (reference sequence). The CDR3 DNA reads TGTGCCAGTACAGAAGGGGCTGAGCAGTTCTTC. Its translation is CASTEGAEQFF. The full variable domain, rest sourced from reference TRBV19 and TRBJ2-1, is DGGITQSPKYLFRKEGQNVTLSCEQNLNHDAMYWYRQDPGQGLRLIYYSQIVNDFQKGDIAEGYSVSREKKESFPLTVTSAQKNPTAFYLCASTEGAEQFFGPGTRLTVL.

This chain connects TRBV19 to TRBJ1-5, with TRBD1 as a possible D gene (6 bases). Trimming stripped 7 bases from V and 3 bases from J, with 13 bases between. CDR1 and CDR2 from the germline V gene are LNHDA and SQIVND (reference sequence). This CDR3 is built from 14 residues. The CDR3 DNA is TGTGCCAGTATGGGGACAACCCACAATCAGCCCCAGCATTTT. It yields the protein CASMGTTHNQPQHF.

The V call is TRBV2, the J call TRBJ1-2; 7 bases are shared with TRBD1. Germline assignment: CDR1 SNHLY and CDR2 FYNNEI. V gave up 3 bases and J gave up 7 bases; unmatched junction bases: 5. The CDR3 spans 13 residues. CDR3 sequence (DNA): TGTGCCAGCAGTGATCAGGGGGTGCGTGGCTACACCTTC. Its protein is CASSDQGVRGYTF.

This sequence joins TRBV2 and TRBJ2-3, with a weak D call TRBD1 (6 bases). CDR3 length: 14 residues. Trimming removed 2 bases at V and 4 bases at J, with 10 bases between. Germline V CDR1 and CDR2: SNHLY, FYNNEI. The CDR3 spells CASSELQGPDTQYF. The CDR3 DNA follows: TGTGCCAGCAGTGAACTCCAGGGGCCAGATACGCAGTATTTT.

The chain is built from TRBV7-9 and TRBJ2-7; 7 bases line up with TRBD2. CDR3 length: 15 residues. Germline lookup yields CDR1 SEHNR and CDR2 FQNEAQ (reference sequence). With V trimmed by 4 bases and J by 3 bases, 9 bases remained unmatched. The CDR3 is CASSSGQGRVYEQYF. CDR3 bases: TGTGCCAGCAGCTCAGGACAAGGGAGGGTCTACGAGCAGTACTTC.

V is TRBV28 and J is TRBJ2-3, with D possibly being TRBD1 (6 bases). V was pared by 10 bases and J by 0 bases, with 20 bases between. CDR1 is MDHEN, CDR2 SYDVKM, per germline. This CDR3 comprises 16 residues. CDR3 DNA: TGTGCCATCAATCACCAGGACAGCCCTAGCACAGATACGCAGTATTTT. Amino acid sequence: CAINHQDSPSTDTQYF. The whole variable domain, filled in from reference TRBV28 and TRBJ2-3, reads DVKVTQSSRYLVKRTGEKVFLECVQDMDHENMFWYRQDPGLGLRLIYFSYDVKMKEKGDIPEGYSVSREKKERFSLILESASTNQTSMYLCAINHQDSPSTDTQYFGPGTRLTVL.